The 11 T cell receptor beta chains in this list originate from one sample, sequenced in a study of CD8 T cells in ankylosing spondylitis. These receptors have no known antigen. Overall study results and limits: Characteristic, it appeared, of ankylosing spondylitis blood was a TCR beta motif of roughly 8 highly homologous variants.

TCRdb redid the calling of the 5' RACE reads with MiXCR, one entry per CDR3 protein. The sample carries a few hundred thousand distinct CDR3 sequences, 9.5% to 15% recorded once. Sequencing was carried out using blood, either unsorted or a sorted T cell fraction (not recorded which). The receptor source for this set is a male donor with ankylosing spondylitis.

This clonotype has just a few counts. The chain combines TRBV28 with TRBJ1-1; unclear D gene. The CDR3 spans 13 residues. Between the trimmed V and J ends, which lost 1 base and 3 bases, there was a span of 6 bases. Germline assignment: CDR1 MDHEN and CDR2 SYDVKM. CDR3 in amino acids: CASSLSHYTEAFF. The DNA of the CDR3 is TGTGCCAGCAGTTTATCTCACTACACTGAAGCTTTCTTT. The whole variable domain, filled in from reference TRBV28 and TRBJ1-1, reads DVKVTQSSRYLVKRTGEKVFLECVQDMDHENMFWYRQDPGLGLRLIYFSYDVKMKEKGDIPEGYSVSREKKERFSLILESASTNQTSMYLCASSLSHYTEAFFGQGTRLTVV.

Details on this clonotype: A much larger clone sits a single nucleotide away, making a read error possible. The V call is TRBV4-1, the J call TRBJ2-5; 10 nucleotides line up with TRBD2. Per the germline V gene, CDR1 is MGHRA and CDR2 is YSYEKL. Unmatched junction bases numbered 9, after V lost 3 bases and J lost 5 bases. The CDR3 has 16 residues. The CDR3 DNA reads TGCGCCAGCAGCCATCGGTGGACTAGCGGTCACGAGACCCAGTACTTC. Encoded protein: CASSHRWTSGHETQYF.

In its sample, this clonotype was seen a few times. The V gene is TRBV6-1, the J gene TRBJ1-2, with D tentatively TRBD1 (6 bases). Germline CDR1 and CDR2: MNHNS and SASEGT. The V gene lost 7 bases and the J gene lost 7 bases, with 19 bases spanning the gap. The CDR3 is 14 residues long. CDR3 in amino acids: CASTQLTGISGYTF. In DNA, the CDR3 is TGTGCCAGCACCCAACTTACAGGGATTTCTGGCTACACCTTC.

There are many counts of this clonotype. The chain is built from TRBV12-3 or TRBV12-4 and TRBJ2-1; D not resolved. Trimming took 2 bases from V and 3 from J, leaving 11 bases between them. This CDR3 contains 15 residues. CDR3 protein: CASSLLATNYNEQFF. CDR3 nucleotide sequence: TGTGCCAGCAGTTTATTGGCCACAAACTACAATGAGCAGTTCTTC.

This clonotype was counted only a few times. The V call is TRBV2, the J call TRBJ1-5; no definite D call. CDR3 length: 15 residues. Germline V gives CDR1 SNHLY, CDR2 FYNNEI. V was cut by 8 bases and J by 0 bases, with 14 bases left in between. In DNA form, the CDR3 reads TGTGCCAGCTCGAGGGCCAGTTATAGCAATCAGCCCCAGCATTTT. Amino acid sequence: CASSRASYSNQPQHF.

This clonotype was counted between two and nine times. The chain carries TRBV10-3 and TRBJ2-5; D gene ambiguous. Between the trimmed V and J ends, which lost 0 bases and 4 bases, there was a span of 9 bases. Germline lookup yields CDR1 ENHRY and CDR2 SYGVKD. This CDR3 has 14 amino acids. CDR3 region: CAISESGHAETQYF. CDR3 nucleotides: TGTGCCATCAGTGAGTCTGGCCACGCAGAGACCCAGTACTTC.

CDR3 in amino acids: CASSVAGSQPTGELFF. CDR3 DNA: TGTGCCAGCAGCGTAGCGGGGAGCCAGCCCACCGGGGAGCTGTTTTTT. The chain carries TRBV9 and TRBJ2-2; D is perhaps TRBD2 (5 bases). Looked up from germline, CDR1 is SGDLS and CDR2 is YYNGEE. Trimming left V 0 bases short and J 4 bases short, with 13 bases between. This CDR3 has 16 residues.

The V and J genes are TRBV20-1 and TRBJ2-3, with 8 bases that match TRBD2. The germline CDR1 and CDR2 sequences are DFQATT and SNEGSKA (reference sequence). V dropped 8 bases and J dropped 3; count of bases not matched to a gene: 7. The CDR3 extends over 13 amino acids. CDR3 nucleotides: TGCAGTCGAGCGGGAGTTTTAACAGATACGCAGTATTTT. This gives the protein CSRAGVLTDTQYF.

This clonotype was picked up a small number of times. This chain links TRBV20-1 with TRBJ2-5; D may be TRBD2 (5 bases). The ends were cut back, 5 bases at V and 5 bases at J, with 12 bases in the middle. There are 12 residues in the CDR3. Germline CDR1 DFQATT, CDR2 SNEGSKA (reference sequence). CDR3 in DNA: TGCAGTGCTCCGGGGATGGGGGAGACCCAGTACTTC. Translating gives CSAPGMGETQYF.

This CDR3 is CASSLAVSAGNTIYF. CDR3 in DNA: TGTGCCAGCAGCTTAGCGGTATCTGCGGGAAACACCATATATTTT. The rearrangement joins TRBV7-2 to TRBJ1-3; D unclear. Trimming shortened V by 0 bases and J by 4 bases, and 10 bases separated the two germline ends. This CDR3 spans 15 amino acids. The germline V gene has CDR1 SGHTA and CDR2 FQGNSA.

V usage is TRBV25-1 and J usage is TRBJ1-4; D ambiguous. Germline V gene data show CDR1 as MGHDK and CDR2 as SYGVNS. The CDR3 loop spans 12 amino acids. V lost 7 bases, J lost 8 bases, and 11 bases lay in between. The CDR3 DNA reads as TGTGCCAGCATGTCTACTCAGGAAAAACTGTTTTTT. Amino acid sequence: CASMSTQEKLFF. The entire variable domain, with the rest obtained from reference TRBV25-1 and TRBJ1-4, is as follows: EADIYQTPRYLVIGTGKKITLECSQTMGHDKMYWYQQDPGMELHLIHYSYGVNSTEKGDLSSESTVSRIRTEHFPLTLESARPSHTSQYLCASMSTQEKLFFGSGTQLSVL.